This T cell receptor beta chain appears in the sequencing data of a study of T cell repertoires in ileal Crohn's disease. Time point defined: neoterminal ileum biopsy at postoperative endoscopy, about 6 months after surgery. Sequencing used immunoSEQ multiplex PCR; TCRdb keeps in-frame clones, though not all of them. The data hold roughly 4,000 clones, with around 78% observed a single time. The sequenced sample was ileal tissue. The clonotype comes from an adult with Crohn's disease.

The CDR3 is CASRGDLGTDTQYF. In nucleotides, the CDR3 is TGCGCCAGCAGGGGGGACTTGGGCACAGATACGCAGTATTTT. The rearrangement uses TRBV5-1 and TRBJ2-3; D perhaps matches TRBD2 (6 bases). The CDR3 sequence is 14 residues long. V shed 5 bases and J shed 1 base, with 11 bases lying between them. CDR1 is SGHRS and CDR2 is YFSETQ in the germline V gene.